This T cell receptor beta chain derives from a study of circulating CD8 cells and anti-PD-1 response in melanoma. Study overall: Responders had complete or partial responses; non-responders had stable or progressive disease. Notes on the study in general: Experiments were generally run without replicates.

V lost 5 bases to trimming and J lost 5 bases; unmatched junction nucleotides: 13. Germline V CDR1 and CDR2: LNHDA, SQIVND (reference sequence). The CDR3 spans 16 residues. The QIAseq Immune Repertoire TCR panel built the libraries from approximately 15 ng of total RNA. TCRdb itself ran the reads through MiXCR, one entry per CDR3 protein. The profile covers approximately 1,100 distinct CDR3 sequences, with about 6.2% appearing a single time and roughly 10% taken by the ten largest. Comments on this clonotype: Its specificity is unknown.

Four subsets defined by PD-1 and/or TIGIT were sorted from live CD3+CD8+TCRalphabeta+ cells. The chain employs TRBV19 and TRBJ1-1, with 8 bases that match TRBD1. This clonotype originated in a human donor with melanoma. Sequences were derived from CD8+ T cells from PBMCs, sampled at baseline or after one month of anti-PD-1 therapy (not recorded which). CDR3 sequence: CASSDRTGKVETEAFF. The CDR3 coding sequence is TGTGCCAGTAGTGACCGGACAGGGAAAGTGGAGACTGAAGCTTTCTTT.